This TCR beta chain was retrieved from a study of regulatory T cells in long-lasting Graves disease. In the study overall: Patients met the persistent Graves' disease definition after over 5 years of antithyroid drugs with positive TSH receptor antibodies. General observations from the study: Patients whose Graves' disease persisted exhibited lower TCR diversity than those newly diagnosed. A greater number of public clonotypes (under 3,000) was shared by persistent patients than by new patients (approximately 1,000).

Sample time point: persistent/refractory GD, antithyroid drugs over 5 years with positive TRAb. From RNA extracted from PBMCs, the TCR library was made. This clonotype was found many times. As yet, its antigen is unknown. Sequencing libraries for TCR beta were prepared with iRepertoire HTBI primers and Arm-PCR of CDR3 regions. TCRdb re-called the multiplex PCR reads with MiXCR, one entry per CDR3 protein. The data show about 470,000 distinct CDR3 sequences, with roughly 21% seen just once and around 7% held by the top ten. The sample here was peripheral blood mononuclear cells (PBMCs), taken when the disease was refractory, from a patient treated with antithyroid drugs. The TCR sequence derives from a female donor with Graves disease.

CDR3 sequence (DNA): TGTGCCAGCAGTTTAGCGGGAGTCAACGAGCAGTACTTC. Amino acid sequence: CASSLAGVNEQYF. J is TRBJ2-7 and V is TRBV12-3 or TRBV12-4, with D perhaps TRBD2 (5 bases). The CDR3 is 13 amino acids. The V end was cut by 0 bases, the J end by 5 bases, with 8 bases between.